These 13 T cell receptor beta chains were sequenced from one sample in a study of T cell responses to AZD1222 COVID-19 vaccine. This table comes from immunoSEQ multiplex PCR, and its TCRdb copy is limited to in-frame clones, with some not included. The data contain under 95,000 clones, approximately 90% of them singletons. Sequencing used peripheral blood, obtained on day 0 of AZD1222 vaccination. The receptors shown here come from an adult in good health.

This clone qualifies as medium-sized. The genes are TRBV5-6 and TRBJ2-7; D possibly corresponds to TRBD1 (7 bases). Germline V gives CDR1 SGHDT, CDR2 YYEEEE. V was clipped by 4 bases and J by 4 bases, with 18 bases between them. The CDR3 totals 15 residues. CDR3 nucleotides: TGTGCCAGCAGCCCAGGACAGGCCGGGGGATACGAGCAGTACTTC. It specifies CASSPGQAGGYEQYF.

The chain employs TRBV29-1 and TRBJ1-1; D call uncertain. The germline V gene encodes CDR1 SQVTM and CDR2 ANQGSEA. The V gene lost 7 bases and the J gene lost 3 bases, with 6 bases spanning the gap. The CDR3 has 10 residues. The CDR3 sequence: CSAYDTEAFF. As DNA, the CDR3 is TGCAGCGCTTACGACACTGAAGCTTTCTTT.

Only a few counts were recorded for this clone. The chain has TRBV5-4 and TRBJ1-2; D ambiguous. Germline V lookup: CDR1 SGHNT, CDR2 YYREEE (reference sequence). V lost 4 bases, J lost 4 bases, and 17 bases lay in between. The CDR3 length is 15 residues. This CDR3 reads CASSPDREESYGYTF. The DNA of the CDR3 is TGTGCCAGCAGCCCGGATAGGGAGGAGAGCTATGGCTACACCTTC.

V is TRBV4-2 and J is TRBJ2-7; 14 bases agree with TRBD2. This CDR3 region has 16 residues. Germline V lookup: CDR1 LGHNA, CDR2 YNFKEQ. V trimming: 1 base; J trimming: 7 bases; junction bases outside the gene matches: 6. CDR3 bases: TGTGCCAGCAGCCAAGTCGGACTAGCGGGAGGTCGGGAGCAGTACTTC. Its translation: CASSQVGLAGGREQYF.

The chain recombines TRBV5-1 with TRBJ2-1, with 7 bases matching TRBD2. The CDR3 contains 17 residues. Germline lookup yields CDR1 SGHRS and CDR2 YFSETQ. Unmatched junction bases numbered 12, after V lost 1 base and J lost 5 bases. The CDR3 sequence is CASSLTLYPGGDNEQFF. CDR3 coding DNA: TGCGCCAGCAGCTTGACCCTCTACCCGGGAGGTGACAATGAGCAGTTCTTC.

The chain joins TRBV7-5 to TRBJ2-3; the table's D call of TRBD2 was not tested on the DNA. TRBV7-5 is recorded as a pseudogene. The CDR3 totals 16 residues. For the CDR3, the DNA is TGTGCCAGAAGCACCCGACTAGCGGGGGGTCCCTATGGGCAGTATTTT. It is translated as CARSTRLAGGPYGQYF.

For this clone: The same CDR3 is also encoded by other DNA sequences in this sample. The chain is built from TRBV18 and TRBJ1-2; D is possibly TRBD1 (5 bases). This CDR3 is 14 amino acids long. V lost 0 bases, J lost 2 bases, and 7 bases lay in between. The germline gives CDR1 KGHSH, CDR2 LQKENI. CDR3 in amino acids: CASSPPGDNYGYTF. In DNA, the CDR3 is TGTGCCAGCTCACCACCTGGGGACAACTATGGCTACACCTTC.

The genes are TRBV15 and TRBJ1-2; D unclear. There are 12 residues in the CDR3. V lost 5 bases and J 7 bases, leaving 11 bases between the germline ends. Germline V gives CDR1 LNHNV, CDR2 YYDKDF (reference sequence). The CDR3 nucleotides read TGTGCCACCAGCCGTCGGGGAACTGGCTACACCTTC. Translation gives CATSRRGTGYTF.

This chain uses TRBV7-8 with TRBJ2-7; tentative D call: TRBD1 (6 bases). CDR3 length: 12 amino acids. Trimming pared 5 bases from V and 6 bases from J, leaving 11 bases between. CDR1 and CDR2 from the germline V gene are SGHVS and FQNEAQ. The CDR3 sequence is CASSLIRGEQYF. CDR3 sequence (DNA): TGTGCCAGCAGCCTGATCAGGGGCGAGCAGTACTTC.

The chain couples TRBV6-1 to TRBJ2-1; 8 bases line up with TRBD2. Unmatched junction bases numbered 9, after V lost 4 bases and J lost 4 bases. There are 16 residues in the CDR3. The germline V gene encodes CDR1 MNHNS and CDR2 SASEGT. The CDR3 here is CASSGQTSVLYNEQFF. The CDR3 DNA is TGTGCCAGCAGTGGACAGACTAGCGTCTTATACAATGAGCAGTTCTTC.

The CDR3 region has the DNA TGTGCCAGCAGTGGTTGGGTTAATGAGCAGTTCTTC. Translation: CASSGWVNEQFF. The chain employs TRBV28 and TRBJ2-1, with D hard to call. The CDR3 totals 12 residues. Germline V gives CDR1 MDHEN, CDR2 SYDVKM. V lost 5 bases and J lost 7, with 9 bases in between.

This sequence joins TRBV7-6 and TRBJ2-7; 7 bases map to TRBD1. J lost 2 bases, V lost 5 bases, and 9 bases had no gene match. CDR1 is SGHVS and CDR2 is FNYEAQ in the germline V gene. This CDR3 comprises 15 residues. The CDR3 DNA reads TGTGCCAGCAGCCCTCAAACAGGGGACACCTACGAGCAGTACTTC. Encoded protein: CASSPQTGDTYEQYF.

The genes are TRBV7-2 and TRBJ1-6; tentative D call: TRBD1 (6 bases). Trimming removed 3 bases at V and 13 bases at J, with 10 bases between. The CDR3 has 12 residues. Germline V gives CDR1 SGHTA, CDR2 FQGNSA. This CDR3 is CASSLTQGPLHF. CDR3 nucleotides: TGTGCCAGCAGCTTGACCCAGGGGCCCCTCCACTTT.